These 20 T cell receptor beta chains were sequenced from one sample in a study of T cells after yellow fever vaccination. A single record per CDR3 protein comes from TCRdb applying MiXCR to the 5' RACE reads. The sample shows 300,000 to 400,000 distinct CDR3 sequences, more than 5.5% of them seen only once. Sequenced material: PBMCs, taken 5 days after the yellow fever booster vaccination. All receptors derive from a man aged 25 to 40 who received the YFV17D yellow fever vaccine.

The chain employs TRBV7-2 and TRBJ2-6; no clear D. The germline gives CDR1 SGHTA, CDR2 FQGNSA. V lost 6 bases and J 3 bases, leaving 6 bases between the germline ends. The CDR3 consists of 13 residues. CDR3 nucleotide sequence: TGTGCCAGCAGGTTCGGTGGGGCCAACGTCCTGACTTTC. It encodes CASRFGGANVLTF. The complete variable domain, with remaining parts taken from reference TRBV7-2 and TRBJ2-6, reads GAGVSQSPSNKVTEKGKDVELRCDPISGHTALYWYRQSLGQGLEFLIYFQGNSAPDKSGLPSDRFSAERTGGSVSTLTIQRTQQEDSAVYLCASRFGGANVLTFGAGSRLTVL.

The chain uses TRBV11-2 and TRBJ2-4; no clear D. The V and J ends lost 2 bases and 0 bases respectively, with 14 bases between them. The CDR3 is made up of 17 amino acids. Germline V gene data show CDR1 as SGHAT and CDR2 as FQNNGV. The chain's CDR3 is CASSLRSLLLAKNIQYF. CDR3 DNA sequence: TGTGCCAGCAGCTTAAGATCCCTACTCCTAGCCAAAAACATTCAGTACTTC. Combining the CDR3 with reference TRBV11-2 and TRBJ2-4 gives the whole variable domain EAGVAQSPRYKIIEKRQSVAFWCNPISGHATLYWYQQILGQGPKLLIQFQNNGVVDDSQLPKDRFSAERLKGVDSTLKIQPAKLEDSAVYLCASSLRSLLLAKNIQYFGAGTRLSVL.

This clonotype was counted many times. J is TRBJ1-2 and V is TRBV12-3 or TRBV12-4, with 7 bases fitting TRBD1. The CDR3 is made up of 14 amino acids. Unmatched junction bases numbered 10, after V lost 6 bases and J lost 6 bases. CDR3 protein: CASRSDRRIHGYTF. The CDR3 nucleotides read TGTGCCAGCAGGTCGGACAGGCGAATTCATGGCTACACCTTC.

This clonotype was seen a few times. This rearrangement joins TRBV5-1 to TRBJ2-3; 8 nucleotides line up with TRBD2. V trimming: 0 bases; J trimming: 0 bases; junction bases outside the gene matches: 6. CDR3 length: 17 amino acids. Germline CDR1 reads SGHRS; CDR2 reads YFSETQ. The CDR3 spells CASSLAGVAGSTDTQYF. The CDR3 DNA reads TGCGCCAGCAGCTTGGCCGGGGTAGCGGGAAGCACAGATACGCAGTATTTT.

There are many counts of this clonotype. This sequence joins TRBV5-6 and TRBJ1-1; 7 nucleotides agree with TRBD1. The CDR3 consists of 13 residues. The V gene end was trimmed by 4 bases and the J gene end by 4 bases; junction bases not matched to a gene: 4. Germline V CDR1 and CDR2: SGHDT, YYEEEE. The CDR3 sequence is CASSQGVSTEAFF. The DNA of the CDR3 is TGTGCCAGCAGCCAGGGGGTATCCACTGAAGCTTTCTTT.

The CDR3 DNA sequence: TGTGCCAGCAGCGGGGACCTGGGGTTTCAAGAGACCCAGTACTTC. This encodes CASSGDLGFQETQYF. The chain is built from TRBV11-2 and TRBJ2-5; D may correspond to TRBD1 or TRBD2 (5 bases each). The CDR3 is 15 residues long. V gave up 5 bases and J gave up 2 bases, with 15 bases separating them. CDR1 is SGHAT, CDR2 FQNNGV, per germline.

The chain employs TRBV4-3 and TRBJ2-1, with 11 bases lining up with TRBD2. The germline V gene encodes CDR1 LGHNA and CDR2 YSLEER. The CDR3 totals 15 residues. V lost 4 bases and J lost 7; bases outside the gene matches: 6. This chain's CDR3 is CASSLLAGGMNEQFF. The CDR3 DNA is TGCGCCAGCAGCCTTTTAGCGGGAGGGATGAATGAGCAGTTCTTC.

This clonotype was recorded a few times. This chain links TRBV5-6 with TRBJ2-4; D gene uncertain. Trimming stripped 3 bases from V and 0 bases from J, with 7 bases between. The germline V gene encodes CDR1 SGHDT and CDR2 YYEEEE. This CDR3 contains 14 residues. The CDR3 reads CASSWAIAKNIQYF. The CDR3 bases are TGTGCCAGCAGCTGGGCTATAGCCAAAAACATTCAGTACTTC.

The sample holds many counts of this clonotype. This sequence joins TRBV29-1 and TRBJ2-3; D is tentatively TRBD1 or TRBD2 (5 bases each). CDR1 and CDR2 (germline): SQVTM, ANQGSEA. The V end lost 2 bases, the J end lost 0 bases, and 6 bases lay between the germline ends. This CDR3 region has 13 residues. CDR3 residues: CSVERDSTDTQYF. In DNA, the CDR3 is TGCAGCGTTGAACGGGACAGCACAGATACGCAGTATTTT.

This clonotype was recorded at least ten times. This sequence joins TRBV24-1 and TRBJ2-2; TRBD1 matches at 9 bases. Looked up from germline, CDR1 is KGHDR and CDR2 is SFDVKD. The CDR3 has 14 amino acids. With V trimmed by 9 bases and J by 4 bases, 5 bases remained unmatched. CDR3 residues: CATSGTGSTGELFF. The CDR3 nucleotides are TGTGCCACCTCCGGGACAGGGAGCACCGGGGAGCTGTTTTTT.

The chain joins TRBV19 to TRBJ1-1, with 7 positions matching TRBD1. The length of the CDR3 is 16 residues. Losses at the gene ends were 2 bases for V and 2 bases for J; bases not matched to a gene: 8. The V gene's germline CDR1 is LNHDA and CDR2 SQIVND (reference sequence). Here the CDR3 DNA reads TGTGCCAGTAGTATATCGGATTACAGGGGTAACACTGAAGCTTTCTTT. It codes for CASSISDYRGNTEAFF.

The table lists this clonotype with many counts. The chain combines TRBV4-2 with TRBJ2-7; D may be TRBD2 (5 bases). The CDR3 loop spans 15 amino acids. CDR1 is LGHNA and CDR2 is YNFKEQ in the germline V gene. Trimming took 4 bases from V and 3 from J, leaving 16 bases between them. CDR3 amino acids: CASSRQDSVVYEQYF. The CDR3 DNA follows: TGTGCCAGCAGCCGCCAAGATAGCGTGGTCTACGAGCAGTACTTC.

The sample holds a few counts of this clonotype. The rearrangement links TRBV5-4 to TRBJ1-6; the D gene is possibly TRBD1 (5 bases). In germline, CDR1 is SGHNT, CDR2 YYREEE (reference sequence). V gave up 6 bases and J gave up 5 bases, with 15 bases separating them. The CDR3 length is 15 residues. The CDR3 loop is CASNGADTNNSPLHF. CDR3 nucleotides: TGTGCCAGCAATGGGGCAGATACAAATAATTCACCCCTCCACTTT.

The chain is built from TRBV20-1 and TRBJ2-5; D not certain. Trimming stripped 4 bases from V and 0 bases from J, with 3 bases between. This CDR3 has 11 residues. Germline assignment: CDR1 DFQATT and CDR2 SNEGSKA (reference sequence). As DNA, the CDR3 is TGCAGTGCTATACACCAAGAGACCCAGTACTTC. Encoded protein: CSAIHQETQYF.

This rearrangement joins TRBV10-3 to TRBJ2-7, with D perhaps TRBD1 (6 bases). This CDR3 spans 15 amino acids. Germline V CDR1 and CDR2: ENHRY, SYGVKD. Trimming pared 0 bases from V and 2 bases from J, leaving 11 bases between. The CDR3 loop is CAISESSGAAYEQYF. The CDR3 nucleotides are TGTGCCATCAGTGAGTCTTCAGGGGCGGCCTACGAGCAGTACTTC.

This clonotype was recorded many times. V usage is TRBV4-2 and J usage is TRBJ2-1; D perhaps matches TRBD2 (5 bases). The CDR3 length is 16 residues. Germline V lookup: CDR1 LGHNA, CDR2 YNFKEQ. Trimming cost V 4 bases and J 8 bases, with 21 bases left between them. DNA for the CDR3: TGTGCCAGCAGCCCCTGGGTGGCCCCGGGGAGCGATGAGCAGTTCTTC. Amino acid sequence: CASSPWVAPGSDEQFF.

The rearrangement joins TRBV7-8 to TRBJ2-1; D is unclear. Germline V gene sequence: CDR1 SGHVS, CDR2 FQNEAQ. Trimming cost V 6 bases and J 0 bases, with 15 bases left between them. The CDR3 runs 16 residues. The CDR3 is CASSPVPKSSYNEQFF. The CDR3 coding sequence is TGTGCCAGCAGTCCCGTACCGAAGAGCTCCTACAATGAGCAGTTCTTC.

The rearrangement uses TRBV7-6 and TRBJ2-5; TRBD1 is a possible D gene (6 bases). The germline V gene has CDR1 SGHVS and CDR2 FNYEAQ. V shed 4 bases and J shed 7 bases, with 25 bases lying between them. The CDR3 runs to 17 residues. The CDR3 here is CASSSTLTEDSQGTQYF. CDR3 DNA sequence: TGTGCCAGCAGCTCTACCCTCACCGAGGACAGCCAGGGGACCCAGTACTTC.

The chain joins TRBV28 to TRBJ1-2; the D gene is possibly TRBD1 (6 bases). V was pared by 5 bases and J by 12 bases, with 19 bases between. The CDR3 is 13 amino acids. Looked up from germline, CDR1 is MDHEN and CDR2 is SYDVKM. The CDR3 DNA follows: TGTGCCAGCAGTCTAACGCATCAGGGGAGGAACACCTTC. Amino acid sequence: CASSLTHQGRNTF.

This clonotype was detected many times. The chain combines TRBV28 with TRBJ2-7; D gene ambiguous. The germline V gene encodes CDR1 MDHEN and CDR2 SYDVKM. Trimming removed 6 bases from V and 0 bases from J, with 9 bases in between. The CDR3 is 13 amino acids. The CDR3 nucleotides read TGTGCCAGCAGGGAACCGGTCTCCTACGAGCAGTACTTC. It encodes CASREPVSYEQYF. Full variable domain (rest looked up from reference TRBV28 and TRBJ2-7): DVKVTQSSRYLVKRTGEKVFLECVQDMDHENMFWYRQDPGLGLRLIYFSYDVKMKEKGDIPEGYSVSREKKERFSLILESASTNQTSMYLCASREPVSYEQYFGPGTRLTVT.